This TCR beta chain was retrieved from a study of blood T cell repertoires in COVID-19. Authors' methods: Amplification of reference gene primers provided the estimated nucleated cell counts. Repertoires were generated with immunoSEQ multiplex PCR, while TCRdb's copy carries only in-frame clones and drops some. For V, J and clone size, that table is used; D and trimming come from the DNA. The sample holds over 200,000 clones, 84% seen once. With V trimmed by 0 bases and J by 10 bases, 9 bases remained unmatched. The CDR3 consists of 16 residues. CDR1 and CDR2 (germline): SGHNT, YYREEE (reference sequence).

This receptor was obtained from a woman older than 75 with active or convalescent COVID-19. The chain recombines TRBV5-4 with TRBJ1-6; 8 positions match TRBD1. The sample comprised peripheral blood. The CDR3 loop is CASSLDRDRRISPLHF. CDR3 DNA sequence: TGTGCCAGCAGCTTGGACCGGGACAGGAGGATATCACCCCTCCACTTT.